This TCR beta chain was recorded in a study of post-analysis software for immune sequencing data. Study-level results: In patients, roughly five TRBV segments were more frequent than in controls, with TRBV5-6, TRBV5-1 and TRBV20-1 among them.

About this clonotype: Its specificity is not known. A much larger clone differs by one base, so this may be a read error.

Germline CDR1 SGHRS, CDR2 YFSETQ. The CDR3 runs to 13 residues. TCR beta cDNA libraries included unique molecular identifiers. TCRdb processed the PCR reads anew with MiXCR; each CDR3 protein has one entry. The sample lists 600,000 to 750,000 distinct CDR3 sequences; around 60% were seen once. This sequence joins TRBV5-1 and TRBJ2-1; tentative D call: TRBD1 (6 bases). The TCR sequence derives from a girl aged 2-10 years with multiple sclerosis. Sequencing was done on a sample of blood. DNA for the CDR3: TGCGCCAGCAGCGGCAGGGGCTACAATGGGCAGTTCTTC. Protein product: CASSGRGYNGQFF.